This T cell receptor (beta chain) was captured in a study of OX40 agonist ivuxolimab in advanced cancers. This CDR3 region has 15 residues. V lost 3 bases to trimming and J lost 4 bases; unmatched junction nucleotides: 6. The germline V gene encodes CDR1 MNHEY and CDR2 SMNVEV (reference sequence). Sequencing was performed with immunoSEQ multiplex PCR; in TCRdb, only in-frame clones are kept and a portion is missing. The table shows more than 20,000 clones, with under 95% occurring only once. The chain recombines TRBV27 with TRBJ1-5; 7 bases line up with TRBD1. The sequence came from an adult with an advanced solid tumor such as melanoma, head and neck, liver or kidney cancer. The source material was CD4+ or CD8+ T cells sorted from blood, sampled in a trial of the OX40 agonist ivuxolimab. As DNA, the CDR3 is TGTGCCAGCAGTTTTACAGGGGCCCCTAATCAGCCCCAGCATTTT. Encoded protein: CASSFTGAPNQPQHF.